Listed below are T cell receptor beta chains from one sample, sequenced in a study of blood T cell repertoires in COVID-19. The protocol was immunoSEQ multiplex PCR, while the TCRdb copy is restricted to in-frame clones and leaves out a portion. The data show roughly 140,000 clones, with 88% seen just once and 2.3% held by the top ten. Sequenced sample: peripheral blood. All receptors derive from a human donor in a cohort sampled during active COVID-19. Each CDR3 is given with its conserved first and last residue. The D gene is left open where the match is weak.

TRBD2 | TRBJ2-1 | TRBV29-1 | TGCAGCGTAGAACTAGCGGACTACAATGAGCAGTTCTTC | CSVELADYNEQFF
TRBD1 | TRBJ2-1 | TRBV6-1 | TGTGCCAGCAGTGAAGAGGCAGGGGGCTACAATGAGCAGTTCTTC | CASSEEAGGYNEQFF
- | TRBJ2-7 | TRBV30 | TGTGCCTGGAGTGATCTTGGGGGCATCTACGAGCAGTACTTC | CAWSDLGGIYEQYF
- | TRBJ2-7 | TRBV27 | TGTGCCAGCATCCTACAGGAGGGCCCTGGTGAGCAGTACTTC | CASILQEGPGEQYF
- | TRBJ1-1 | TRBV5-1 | TGCGCCAGCAGCTTGGACGGGGGGATTACCTTCTTGAACACTGAAGCTTTCTTT | CASSLDGGITFLNTEAFF
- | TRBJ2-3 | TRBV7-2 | TGTGCCAGCAGCTTAGATGACAGCTCTAGCACAGATACGCAGTATTTT | CASSLDDSSSTDTQYF
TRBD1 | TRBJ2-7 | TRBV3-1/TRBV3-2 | TGTGCCAGCAGCCCGCGACAGGGCTACGAGCAGTACTTC | CASSPRQGYEQYF
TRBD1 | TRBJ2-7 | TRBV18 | TGTGCCAGCTCACCACTAGGGGGCGTTCTTAACGAGCAGTACTTC | CASSPLGGVLNEQYF
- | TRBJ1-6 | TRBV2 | TGTGCCAGCACCCCTCTGGGGCAGGCAGGTTCACCCCTCCACTTT | CASTPLGQAGSPLHF
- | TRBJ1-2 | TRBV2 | TGTGCCAGCGGGACAAGAACCTTCTATGGCTACACCTTC | CASGTRTFYGYTF
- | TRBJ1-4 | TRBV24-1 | TGTGCCACCAGTTCTGGGCAGATTAATGAAAAACTGTTTTTT | CATSSGQINEKLFF
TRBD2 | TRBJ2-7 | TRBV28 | TGTGCCAGCGTTAGCGGGAGCTCCTACGAGCAGTACTTC | CASVSGSSYEQYF
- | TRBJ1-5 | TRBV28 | TGTGCCAGCAGTTTATTGGTGGTCGAGAATCAGCCCCAGCATTTT | CASSLLVVENQPQHF
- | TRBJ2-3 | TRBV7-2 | TGTGCCAGCAGCGCGCACGGACAGACAGATACGCAGTATTTT | CASSAHGQTDTQYF
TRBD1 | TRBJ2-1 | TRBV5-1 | TGCGCCAGCAGCTGGGACAGGGGGGAATACAATGAGCAGTTCTTC | CASSWDRGEYNEQFF
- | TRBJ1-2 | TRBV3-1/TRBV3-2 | TGTGCCAGCAGCCGGGGCAGGGCTAACTATGGCTACACCTTC | CASSRGRANYGYTF
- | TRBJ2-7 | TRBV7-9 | TGTGCCAGCAGCTTAACCGGAGTTGGGGAGCAGTACTTC | CASSLTGVGEQYF
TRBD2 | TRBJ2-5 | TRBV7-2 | TGTGCCAGCAGCACGCCCGGGGCGGGGGGGCAAGGATTTCAAGAGACCCAGTACTTC | CASSTPGAGGQGFQETQYF
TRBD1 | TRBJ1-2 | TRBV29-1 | TGCAGCTCGGGACAGGGGACGGCTGGCTATGGCTACACCTTC | CSSGQGTAGYGYTF
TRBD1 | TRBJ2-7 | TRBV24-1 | TGTGCCACCAGTGATCCCGGGACAGGGGGAACCCACGAGCAGTACTTC | CATSDPGTGGTHEQYF
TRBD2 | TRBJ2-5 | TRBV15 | TGTGCCACCAGCAGGGGGACTAGCGGGGTATACCAAGAGACCCAGTACTTC | CATSRGTSGVYQETQYF
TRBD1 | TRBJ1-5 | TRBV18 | TGTGCCAGCTCACCCTTTCCGGGACAGACTAATCAGCCCCAGCATTTT | CASSPFPGQTNQPQHF
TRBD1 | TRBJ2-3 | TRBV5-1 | TGCGCCAGCAGCTTATCCCTCACGGGACAGTTTGGAGGAGGTACGCAGTATTTT | CASSLSLTGQFGGGTQYF
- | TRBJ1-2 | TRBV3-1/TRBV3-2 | TGTGCCAGCAGCCAAGATCTCTTTGCTGGCGGTGGCTACACCTTC | CASSQDLFAGGGYTF
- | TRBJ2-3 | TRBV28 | TGTGCCAGCAGTTTAGGGCAGATCACAGATACGCAGTATTTT | CASSLGQITDTQYF
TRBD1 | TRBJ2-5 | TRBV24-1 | TGTGCCACCAGTGATTTGCGGACAGGGGACCAAGAGACCCAGTACTTC | CATSDLRTGDQETQYF
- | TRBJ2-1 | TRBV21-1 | TGTGCCAGCAGCACGAGCGGCCAGGGACTAGCCAAGGATGAGAATGAGCAGTTCTTC | CASSTSGQGLAKDENEQFF